The 8 T cell receptor beta chains below all came from one sample that was sequenced in a study of T cell responses to AZD1222 COVID-19 vaccine. TCRdb's copy holds only in-frame clones and misses some; the assay was immunoSEQ multiplex PCR. Among approximately 170,000 clones, more than 80% were seen once, and the ten largest hold 6.9%. Sample: peripheral blood, taken on day 0 of AZD1222 vaccination. These receptors were taken from an adult in good health.

This chain connects TRBV4-1 to TRBJ2-2; 8 bases fit TRBD1. Germline lookup yields CDR1 MGHRA and CDR2 YSYEKL. CDR3 size: 17 residues. V was clipped by 6 bases and J by 1 base; unmatched bases: 10. The CDR3 DNA is TGCGCCAGCAGTCCAAAACCGGGACAGGTGAACACCGGGGAGCTGTTTTTT. Encoded protein: CASSPKPGQVNTGELFF.

The gene calls are TRBV27 and TRBJ1-2; D might be TRBD1 (5 bases). V shed 6 bases and J shed 7 bases, with 21 bases lying between them. Per germline, CDR1 MNHEY and CDR2 SMNVEV (reference sequence). The length of the CDR3 is 15 residues. CDR3 region: CASRVTGEGDGGYTF. The DNA for the CDR3 is TGTGCCAGCAGGGTAACGGGAGAAGGGGATGGTGGCTACACCTTC.

The chain couples TRBV2 to TRBJ2-7; 8 nucleotides align to TRBD1. The CDR3 totals 15 residues. Trimming cost V 6 bases and J 0 bases; bases outside gene matches: 7. Looked up from germline, CDR1 is SNHLY and CDR2 is FYNNEI. Written as DNA, the CDR3 is TGTGCCAGCAGCCTTAGGACAGGGAACTCCTACGAGCAGTACTTC. This translates into CASSLRTGNSYEQYF.

The gene calls are TRBV7-8 and TRBJ1-3; no definite D call. The CDR3 extends over 16 amino acids. Germline assignment: CDR1 SGHVS and CDR2 FQNEAQ. Trimming removed 0 bases from V and 0 bases from J, with 9 bases in between. CDR3 sequence (DNA): TGTGCCAGCAGCTTAGCGCCCTGGGTCTCTGGAAACACCATATATTTT. Translation: CASSLAPWVSGNTIYF.

This chain links TRBV6-2 or TRBV6-3 with TRBJ1-5, with unresolved D. The CDR3 contains 13 residues. Germline values: CDR1 MNHEY, CDR2 SVGEGT. Trimming cost V 6 bases and J 2 bases, with 8 bases left between them. CDR3: CASSVSGNQPQHF. The CDR3 DNA reads TGTGCCAGCAGCGTTTCCGGCAATCAGCCCCAGCATTTT.

The V call is TRBV5-5, the J call TRBJ2-3; perhaps TRBD2 as D (6 bases). Germline V gives CDR1 SGHKS, CDR2 YYEKEE (reference sequence). The CDR3 is 17 amino acids. Trimming took off 4 bases at V and 1 base at J, with 19 bases between the two ends. This CDR3 reads CASSDVWGGKGTDTQYF. CDR3 nucleotides: TGTGCCAGCAGCGATGTTTGGGGAGGAAAAGGCACAGATACGCAGTATTTT. The entire variable domain, with the rest obtained from reference TRBV5-5 and TRBJ2-3, is as follows: DAGVTQSPTHLIKTRGQQVTLRCSPISGHKSVSWYQQVLGQGPQFIFQYYEKEERGRGNFPDRFSARQFPNYSSELNVNALLLGDSALYLCASSDVWGGKGTDTQYFGPGTRLTVL.

The V gene is TRBV10-3, the J gene TRBJ2-2, with TRBD1 matching over 8 bases. The trim removed 6 bases at V and 1 base at J, leaving 1 base unmatched. CDR1 is ENHRY and CDR2 is SYGVKD in the germline V gene. The CDR3 is 14 amino acids. The CDR3 spells CAIRGTGNTGELFF. For the CDR3, the DNA is TGTGCCATCAGAGGGACAGGGAACACCGGGGAGCTGTTTTTT.

The V and J genes are TRBV29-1 and TRBJ2-7, with 12 bases lining up with TRBD2. Per germline, CDR1 SQVTM and CDR2 ANQGSEA. The CDR3 sequence is 15 residues long. Trimming removed 4 bases from V and 4 bases from J; junction bases left unmatched: 8. This CDR3 reads CSVGRRLAGEYEQYF. For the CDR3, the DNA is TGCAGCGTTGGAAGGAGACTAGCGGGGGAATACGAGCAGTACTTC.